This T cell receptor (beta chain) comes out of a study of blood T cell repertoires in COVID-19. Study context: Both acute and convalescent COVID-19 samples were obtained from the United States, Italy and Spain. From T cells, B-cell-depleted T cells, or PBMCs came the material, which was cDNA or gDNA.

Per the authors' pipeline: The assay estimated nucleated cells by amplifying reference gene primers. Only in-frame clones appear in the TCRdb table, and some are missing; sequencing was by immunoSEQ multiplex PCR. D and trimming come from the DNA, and the V and J calls and clone size come from that table. The table shows about 68,000 clones, with roughly 89% occurring only once. The clonotype comes from a young man with acute or convalescent COVID-19. Sequencing was performed on peripheral blood.

In nucleotides, the CDR3 is TGTGCCTGGAAAGGGAGGGTTGCCGGGGAGCTGTTTTTT. As protein: CAWKGRVAGELFF. The gene calls are TRBV30 and TRBJ2-2, with TRBD2 identical over 7 bases. Looked up from germline, CDR1 is GTSNPN and CDR2 is SVGIG (reference sequence). The CDR3 has 13 residues. J lost 6 bases, V lost 4 bases, and 5 bases had no gene match.